A single sample gave rise to the 23 T cell receptor beta chains below, sequenced in a study of blood T cell repertoires in COVID-19. Repertoires were generated with immunoSEQ multiplex PCR, while TCRdb's copy carries only in-frame clones and drops some. The table records 220,000 or so clones, 85% to 90% of them present only once. Sequences were obtained from PBMCs or T cells enriched from blood (not recorded which). These receptors originate from a man aged 45-60 years who had been exposed to COVID-19.

The rearrangement uses TRBV6-5 and TRBJ1-2; D may be TRBD1 (6 bases). With 5 bases removed from V and 3 bases from J, the gap between germline ends came to 10 bases. The CDR3 runs to 13 residues. The germline CDR1 and CDR2 sequences are MNHEY and SVGAGI. CDR3: CASSTGFYYGYTF. In nucleotides, the CDR3 is TGTGCCAGCAGTACAGGGTTCTACTATGGCTACACCTTC.

CDR3 nucleotides: TGCGCCAGCAGCTTGAGTTCATCAGGGAATGAAAAACTGTTTTTT. This sequence encodes CASSLSSSGNEKLFF. The V call is TRBV5-1, the J call TRBJ1-4, with D tentatively TRBD1 (5 bases). With 1 base removed from V and 5 bases from J, the gap between germline ends came to 12 bases. Germline values: CDR1 SGHRS, CDR2 YFSETQ. The CDR3 loop spans 15 amino acids.

The chain uses TRBV3-1 (or the pseudogene TRBV3-2) and TRBJ1-1; possible D gene TRBD1, 6 bases. The CDR3 runs to 15 residues. V was shortened by 4 bases and J by 1 base, with 13 bases between the two germline ends. CDR1 and CDR2 (germline): LGHDT, YNNKEL (reference sequence). This CDR3 is CASSPLGQRNTEAFF. The DNA for the CDR3 is TGTGCCAGCAGCCCTCTCGGACAGAGGAACACTGAAGCTTTCTTT.

The rearrangement joins TRBV18 to TRBJ1-5; D not certain. CDR3 length: 13 residues. Between the trimmed V and J ends, which lost 3 bases and 4 bases, there was a span of 7 bases. Germline values: CDR1 KGHSH, CDR2 LQKENI. The CDR3 reads CASSPGENQPQHF. Written as DNA, the CDR3 is TGTGCCAGCTCACCCGGGGAGAATCAGCCCCAGCATTTT. The full variable domain, rest sourced from reference TRBV18 and TRBJ1-5, is NAGVMQNPRHLVRRRGQEARLRCSPMKGHSHVYWYRQLPEEGLKFMVYLQKENIIDESGMPKERFSAEFPKEGPSILRIQQVVRGDSAAYFCASSPGENQPQHFGDGTRLSIL.

This clone was counted once. This rearrangement joins TRBV9 to TRBJ2-6; D possibly corresponds to TRBD2 (5 bases). CDR1 is SGDLS and CDR2 is YYNGEE in the germline V gene. The CDR3 runs 17 residues. V was cut by 3 bases and J by 0 bases, with 13 bases left in between. CDR3 loop: CASSAGPGNSGANVLTF. CDR3 DNA: TGTGCCAGCAGCGCGGGCCCCGGGAACTCTGGGGCCAACGTCCTGACTTTC.

The chain recombines TRBV5-1 with TRBJ2-2; D is perhaps TRBD2 (6 bases). This CDR3 spans 14 amino acids. The ends were cut back, 1 base at V and 3 bases at J, with 7 bases in the middle. Germline V CDR1 and CDR2: SGHRS, YFSETQ. CDR3 DNA sequence: TGCGCCAGCAGCTTGCGGGACTACACCGGGGAGCTGTTTTTT. Its protein product is CASSLRDYTGELFF.

The rearrangement uses TRBV2 and TRBJ1-4; no clear D gene. V was cut by 2 bases and J by 7 bases, with 2 bases left in between. Germline V gives CDR1 SNHLY, CDR2 FYNNEI. The CDR3 is 11 amino acids. In nucleotides, the CDR3 is TGTGCCAGCAGTGAACTTGAAAAACTGTTTTTT. Its protein is CASSELEKLFF.

The chain employs TRBV5-1 and TRBJ1-5; D gene unclear. Between the trimmed V and J ends, which lost 0 bases and 0 bases, there was a span of 7 bases. Germline-derived CDR1 and CDR2 are SGHRS and YFSETQ. This CDR3 contains 15 residues. The DNA of the CDR3 is TGCGCCAGCAGCTTGGGGCCCAATAGCAATCAGCCCCAGCATTTT. As protein: CASSLGPNSNQPQHF.

The chain employs TRBV12-3 or TRBV12-4 and TRBJ1-5, with D uncertain. This CDR3 comprises 13 residues. Deletions cut 4 bases from V and 4 bases from J, with 8 bases between. The CDR3 DNA reads TGTGCCAGCAGTTATACTAAAAATCAGCCCCAGCATTTT. Translation gives CASSYTKNQPQHF.

This chain connects TRBV11-3 to TRBJ2-1, with a tentative D call TRBD1 (5 bases). Per the germline V gene, CDR1 is SGHNT and CDR2 is YENEEA. The CDR3 extends over 15 amino acids. V gave up 1 base and J gave up 8 bases, with 15 bases separating them. The CDR3 DNA reads TGTGCCAGCAGCTTAGGGTTGGGCAGGGAAGATGAGCAGTTCTTC. Residues: CASSLGLGREDEQFF.

The rearrangement joins TRBV7-9 to TRBJ1-1, with a weak D call TRBD1 (6 bases). The germline V gene has CDR1 SEHNR and CDR2 FQNEAQ (reference sequence). The CDR3 is 14 residues long. V gave up 4 bases and J gave up 7 bases, with 16 bases separating them. This chain's CDR3 is CASSSLGGHSEAFF. The CDR3 DNA is TGTGCCAGCAGCTCATTAGGGGGACACAGTGAAGCTTTCTTT.

This chain links TRBV15 with TRBJ2-2; a weak D match, TRBD2 (5 bases). CDR1 is LNHNV, CDR2 YYDKDF, per germline (reference sequence). This CDR3 is built from 16 residues. Deletions cut 0 bases from V and 1 base from J, with 9 bases between. The CDR3 sequence: CATSRDELVNTGELFF. The CDR3 bases are TGTGCCACCAGCAGAGATGAACTAGTGAACACCGGGGAGCTGTTTTTT.

The V gene is TRBV5-1, the J gene TRBJ1-2, with D uncertain. The germline V and J ends were trimmed by 2 bases and 1 base, with 15 bases remaining between them. Germline V gene sequence: CDR1 SGHRS, CDR2 YFSETQ. CDR3 size: 16 residues. CDR3 region: CASSFIQRDHNYGYTF. As DNA, the CDR3 is TGCGCCAGCAGCTTCATTCAGCGAGATCATAACTATGGCTACACCTTC.

This clone was observed a handful of times. V is TRBV28 and J is TRBJ1-1, with TRBD1 matching over 10 bases. CDR3 length: 16 amino acids. CDR1 MDHEN and CDR2 SYDVKM come from the germline V gene. Trimming cost V 6 bases and J 1 base; bases outside gene matches: 8. CDR3 loop: CASSTDRGRWNTEAFF. The CDR3 coding sequence is TGTGCCAGCAGCACTGACAGGGGGCGGTGGAACACTGAAGCTTTCTTT.

The V and J genes are TRBV28 and TRBJ1-6; 7 bases align to TRBD1. CDR3 length equals 14 residues. Germline values: CDR1 MDHEN, CDR2 SYDVKM. Losses at the gene ends were 7 bases for V and 9 bases for J; bases not matched to a gene: 9. CDR3 DNA sequence: TGTGCCAGCACCCTGACAGGGAACGGTTCACCCCTCCACTTT. It encodes CASTLTGNGSPLHF.

Remarks on this clone: Other DNA variants within this sample encode the same CDR3. In nucleotides, the CDR3 is TGTGCCAGCAGTGAGGGCAGGGGGCAAGAGACCCAGTACTTC. Translating gives CASSEGRGQETQYF. The genes are TRBV2 and TRBJ2-5; 7 bases match TRBD1. Unmatched junction bases numbered 3, after V lost 3 bases and J lost 2 bases. Germline values: CDR1 SNHLY, CDR2 FYNNEI. The CDR3 is made up of 14 amino acids.

This clone was picked up a small number of times. This chain joins TRBV9 and TRBJ2-1; 14 bases fit TRBD2. This CDR3 spans 16 amino acids. Per the germline V gene, CDR1 is SGDLS and CDR2 is YYNGEE. Losses at the gene ends were 4 bases for V and 3 bases for J; bases not matched to a gene: 3. CDR3 loop: CASSPGTSGSYNEQFF. For the CDR3, the DNA is TGTGCCAGCAGCCCCGGGACTAGCGGGAGCTACAATGAGCAGTTCTTC.

The rearrangement uses TRBV21-1 and TRBJ1-5. TRBV21-1 constitutes a pseudogene. This CDR3 is built from 12 residues. The CDR3 loop reads CASSTRNQPQHF. CDR3 coding DNA: TGTGCCAGCAGCACCCGGAATCAGCCCCAGCATTTT.

This chain uses TRBV21-1 with TRBJ2-7; TRBD1 reflects the table's D call only, with no check against the DNA. TRBV21-1 is designated a pseudogene. The CDR3 totals 16 residues. CDR3 in amino acids: CASSRGRQGDSYEQYV. CDR3 DNA sequence: TGTGCCAGCAGCAGGGGGAGACAGGGGGATAGCTACGAGCAGTACGTC.

This clone was seen once. The rearrangement joins TRBV6-5 to TRBJ1-3; TRBD1 aligns across 7 bases. Trimming took 8 bases from V and 4 from J; bases not matched to a gene: 8. The V gene's germline CDR1 is MNHEY and CDR2 SVGAGI. The CDR3 is made up of 14 amino acids. The CDR3 coding sequence is TGTGCCAGCGAGTTTACAGGGGACGGAAACACCATATATTTT. Translation: CASEFTGDGNTIYF.

The chain couples TRBV28 to TRBJ2-7; D is perhaps TRBD2 (6 bases). Germline V gene data show CDR1 as MDHEN and CDR2 as SYDVKM. V dropped 0 bases and J dropped 2 bases, with 14 bases sitting between them. This CDR3 is built from 16 residues. CDR3 loop: CASSLWGGTGPYEQYV. In DNA, the CDR3 is TGTGCCAGCAGTTTATGGGGCGGGACGGGCCCCTACGAGCAGTACGTC.

The V and J genes are TRBV28 and TRBJ1-5; 12 bases agree with TRBD1. This CDR3 comprises 18 residues. J lost 2 bases, V lost 2 bases, and 7 bases had no gene match. Germline CDR1 reads MDHEN; CDR2 reads SYDVKM. The CDR3 region has the DNA TGTGCCAGCAGTTTAGGAGGGACAGGGGGCTGGGGCAATCAGCCCCAGCATTTT. This encodes CASSLGGTGGWGNQPQHF.

CDR3 coding DNA: TGTGCCAGCAGTTTATTTCCAGACAGCAAGCAGTACGTC. It codes for CASSLFPDSKQYV. The chain employs TRBV12-3 or TRBV12-4 and TRBJ2-7, with D perhaps TRBD1 (5 bases). The CDR3 spans 13 residues. V shed 2 bases and J shed 8 bases, with 13 bases lying between them.